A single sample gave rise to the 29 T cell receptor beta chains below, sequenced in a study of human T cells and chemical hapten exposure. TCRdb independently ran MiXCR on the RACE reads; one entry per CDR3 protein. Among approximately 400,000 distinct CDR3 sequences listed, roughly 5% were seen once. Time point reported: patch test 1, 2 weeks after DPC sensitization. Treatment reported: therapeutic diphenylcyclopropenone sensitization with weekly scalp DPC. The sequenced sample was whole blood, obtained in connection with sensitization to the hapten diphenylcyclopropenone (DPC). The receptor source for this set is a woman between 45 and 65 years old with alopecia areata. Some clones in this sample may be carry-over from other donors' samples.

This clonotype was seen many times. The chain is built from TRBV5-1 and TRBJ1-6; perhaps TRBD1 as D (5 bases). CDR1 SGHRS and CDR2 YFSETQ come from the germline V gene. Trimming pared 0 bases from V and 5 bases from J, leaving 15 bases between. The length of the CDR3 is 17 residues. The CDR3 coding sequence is TGCGCCAGCAGCTTGGACGGCAGGGTGACGGATAATTCACCCCTCCACTTT. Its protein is CASSLDGRVTDNSPLHF.

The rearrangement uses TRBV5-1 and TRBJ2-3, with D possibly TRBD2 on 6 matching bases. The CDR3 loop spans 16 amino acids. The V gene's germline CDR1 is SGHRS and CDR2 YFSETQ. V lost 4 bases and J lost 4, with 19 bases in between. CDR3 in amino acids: CASSQPGDRRSDTQYF. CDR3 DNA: TGCGCCAGCAGCCAGCCGGGGGACCGGAGATCAGATACGCAGTATTTT.

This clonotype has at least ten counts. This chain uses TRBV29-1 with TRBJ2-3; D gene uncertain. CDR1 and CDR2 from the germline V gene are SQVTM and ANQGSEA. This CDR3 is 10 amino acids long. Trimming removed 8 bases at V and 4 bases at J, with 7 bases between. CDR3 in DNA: TGCAGCTTTTGGTCAGATACGCAGTATTTT. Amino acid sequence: CSFWSDTQYF.

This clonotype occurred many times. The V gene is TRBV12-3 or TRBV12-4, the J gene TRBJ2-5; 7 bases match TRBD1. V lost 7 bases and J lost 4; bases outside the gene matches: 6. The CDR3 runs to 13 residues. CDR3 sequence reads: CASTAGGLETQYF. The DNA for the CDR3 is TGTGCCAGCACCGCAGGGGGTTTAGAGACCCAGTACTTC.

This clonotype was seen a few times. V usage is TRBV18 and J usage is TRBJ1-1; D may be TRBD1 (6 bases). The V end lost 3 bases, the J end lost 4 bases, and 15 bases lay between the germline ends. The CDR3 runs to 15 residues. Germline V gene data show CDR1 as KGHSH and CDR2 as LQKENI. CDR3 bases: TGTGCCAGCTCACCGAAGACAGGCGGGACCACTGAAGCTTTCTTT. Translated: CASSPKTGGTTEAFF.

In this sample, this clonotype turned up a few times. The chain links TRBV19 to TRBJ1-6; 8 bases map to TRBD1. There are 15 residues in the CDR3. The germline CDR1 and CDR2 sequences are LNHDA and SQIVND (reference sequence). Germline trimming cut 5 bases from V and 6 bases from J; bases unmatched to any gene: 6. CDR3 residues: CASSVYTGGNSPLHF. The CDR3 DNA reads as TGTGCCAGTAGTGTTTACACAGGGGGTAATTCACCCCTCCACTTT.

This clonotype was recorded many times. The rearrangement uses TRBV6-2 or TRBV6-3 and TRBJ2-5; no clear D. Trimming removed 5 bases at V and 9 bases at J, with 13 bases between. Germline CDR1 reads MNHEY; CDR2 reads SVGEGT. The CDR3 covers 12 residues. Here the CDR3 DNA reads TGTGCCAGCAGTAAGATGACGGAGCCCCAGTACTTC. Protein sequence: CASSKMTEPQYF.

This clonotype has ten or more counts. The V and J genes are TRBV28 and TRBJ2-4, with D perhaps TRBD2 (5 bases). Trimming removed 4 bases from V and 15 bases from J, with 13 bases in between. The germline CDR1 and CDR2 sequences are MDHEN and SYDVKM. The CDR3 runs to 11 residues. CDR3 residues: CASSSGSGRYF. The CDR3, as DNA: TGTGCCAGCAGTTCGGGGTCGGGGAGGTACTTC.

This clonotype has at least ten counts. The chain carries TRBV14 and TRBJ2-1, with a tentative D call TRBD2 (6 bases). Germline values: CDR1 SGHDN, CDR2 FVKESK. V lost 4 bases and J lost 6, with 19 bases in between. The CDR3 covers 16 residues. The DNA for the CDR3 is TGTGCCAGCAGCCCCCGGGGTAGCGGAGGGTCCAATGAGCAGTTCTTC. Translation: CASSPRGSGGSNEQFF.

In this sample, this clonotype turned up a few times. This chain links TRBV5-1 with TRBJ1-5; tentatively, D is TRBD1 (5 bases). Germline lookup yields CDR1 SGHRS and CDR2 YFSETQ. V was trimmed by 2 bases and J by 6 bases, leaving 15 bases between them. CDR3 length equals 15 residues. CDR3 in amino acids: CASSFDGAGSQPQHF. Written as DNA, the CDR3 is TGCGCCAGCAGCTTTGATGGGGCGGGCAGTCAGCCCCAGCATTTT.

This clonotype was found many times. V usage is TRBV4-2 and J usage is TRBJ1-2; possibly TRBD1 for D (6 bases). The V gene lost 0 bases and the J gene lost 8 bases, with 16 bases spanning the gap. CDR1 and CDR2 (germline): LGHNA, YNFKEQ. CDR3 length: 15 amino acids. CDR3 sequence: CASSQDGQGWEGYTF. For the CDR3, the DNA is TGTGCCAGCAGCCAAGATGGGCAGGGGTGGGAAGGCTACACCTTC.

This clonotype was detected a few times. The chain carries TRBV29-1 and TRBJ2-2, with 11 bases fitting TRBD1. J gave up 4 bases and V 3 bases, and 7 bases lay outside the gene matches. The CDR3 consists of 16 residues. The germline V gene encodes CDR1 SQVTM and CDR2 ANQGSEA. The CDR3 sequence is CSVEDRGHSPTGELFF. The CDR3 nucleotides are TGCAGCGTTGAGGACAGGGGGCATTCCCCCACCGGGGAGCTGTTTTTT.

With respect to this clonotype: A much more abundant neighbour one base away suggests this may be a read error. In DNA, the CDR3 is TGTGCCAGCAGCTTAGCAGGGAGGAGGACTGAAGTTTTCTTT. It encodes CASSLAGRRTEVFF. The V and J genes are TRBV7-9 and TRBJ1-1; no clear D. Germline CDR1 reads SEHNR; CDR2 reads FQNEAQ (reference sequence). This CDR3 is 14 amino acids long.

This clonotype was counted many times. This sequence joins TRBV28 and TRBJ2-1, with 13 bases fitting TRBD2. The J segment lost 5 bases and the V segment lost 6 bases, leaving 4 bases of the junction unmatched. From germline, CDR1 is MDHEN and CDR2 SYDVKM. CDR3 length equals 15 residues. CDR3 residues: CASRAGTSGNNEQFF. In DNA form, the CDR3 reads TGTGCCAGCAGAGCCGGGACTAGCGGGAACAATGAGCAGTTCTTC.

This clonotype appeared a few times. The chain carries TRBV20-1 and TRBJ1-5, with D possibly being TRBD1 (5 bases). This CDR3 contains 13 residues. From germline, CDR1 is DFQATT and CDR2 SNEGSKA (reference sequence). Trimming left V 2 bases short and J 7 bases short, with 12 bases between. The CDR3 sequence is CSARIGGGQPQHF. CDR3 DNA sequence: TGCAGTGCTAGAATCGGGGGAGGGCAGCCCCAGCATTTT.

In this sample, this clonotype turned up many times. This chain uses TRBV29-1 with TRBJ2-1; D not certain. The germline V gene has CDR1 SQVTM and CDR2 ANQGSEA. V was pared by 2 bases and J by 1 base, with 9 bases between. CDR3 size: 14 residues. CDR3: CSVEFQTSYNEQFF. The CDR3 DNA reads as TGCAGCGTTGAATTCCAGACTTCCTACAATGAGCAGTTCTTC.

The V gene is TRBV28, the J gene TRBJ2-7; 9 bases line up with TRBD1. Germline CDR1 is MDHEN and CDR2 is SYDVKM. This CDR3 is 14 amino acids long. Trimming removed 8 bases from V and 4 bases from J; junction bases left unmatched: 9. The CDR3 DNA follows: TGTGCCAGCCGGACAGGGGAAGGAGGGTACGAGCAGTACTTC. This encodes CASRTGEGGYEQYF.

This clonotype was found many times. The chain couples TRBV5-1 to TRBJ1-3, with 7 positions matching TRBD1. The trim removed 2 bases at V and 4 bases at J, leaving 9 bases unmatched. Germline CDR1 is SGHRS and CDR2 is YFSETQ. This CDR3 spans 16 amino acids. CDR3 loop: CASSLQGTQIGNTIYF. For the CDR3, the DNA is TGCGCCAGCAGCTTACAGGGGACGCAAATCGGAAACACCATATATTTT. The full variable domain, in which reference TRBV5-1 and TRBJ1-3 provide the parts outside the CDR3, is KAGVTQTPRYLIKTRGQQVTLSCSPISGHRSVSWYQQTPGQGLQFLFEYFSETQRNKGNFPGRFSGRQFSNSRSEMNVSTLELGDSALYLCASSLQGTQIGNTIYFGEGSWLTVV.

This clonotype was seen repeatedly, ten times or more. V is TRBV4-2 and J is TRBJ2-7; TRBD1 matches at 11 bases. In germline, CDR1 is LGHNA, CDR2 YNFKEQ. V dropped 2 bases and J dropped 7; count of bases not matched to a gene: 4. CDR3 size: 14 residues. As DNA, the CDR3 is TGTGCCAGCAGCCAACAGGACAGGGGGCCTGAGCAGTACTTC. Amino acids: CASSQQDRGPEQYF.

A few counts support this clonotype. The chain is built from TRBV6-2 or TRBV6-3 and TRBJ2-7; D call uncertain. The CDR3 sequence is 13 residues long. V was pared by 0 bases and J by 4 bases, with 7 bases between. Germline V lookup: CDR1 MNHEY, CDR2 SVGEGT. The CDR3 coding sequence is TGTGCCAGCAGTTACTCGGCTGGGTACGAGCAGTACTTC. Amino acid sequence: CASSYSAGYEQYF.

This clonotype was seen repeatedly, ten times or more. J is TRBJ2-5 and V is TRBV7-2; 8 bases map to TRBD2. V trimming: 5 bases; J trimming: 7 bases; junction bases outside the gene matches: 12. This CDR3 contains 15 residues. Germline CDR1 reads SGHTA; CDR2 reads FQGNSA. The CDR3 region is CASSGREGHQGTQYF. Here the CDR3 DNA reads TGTGCCAGCAGCGGACGGGAGGGCCATCAGGGGACCCAGTACTTC.

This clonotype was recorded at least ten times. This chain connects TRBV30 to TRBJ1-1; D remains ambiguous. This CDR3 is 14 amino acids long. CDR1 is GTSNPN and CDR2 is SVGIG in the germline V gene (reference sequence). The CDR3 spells CAGAEVLGNTEAFF. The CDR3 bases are TGTGCGGGAGCAGAGGTTTTAGGGAACACTGAAGCTTTCTTT.

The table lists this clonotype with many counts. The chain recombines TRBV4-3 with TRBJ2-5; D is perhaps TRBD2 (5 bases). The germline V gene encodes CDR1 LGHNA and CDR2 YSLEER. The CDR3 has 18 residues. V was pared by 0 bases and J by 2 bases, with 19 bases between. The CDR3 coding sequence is TGCGCCAGCAGCCAAGACTCCGAGGGCCCGCTGCAGCAAGAGACCCAGTACTTC. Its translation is CASSQDSEGPLQQETQYF.

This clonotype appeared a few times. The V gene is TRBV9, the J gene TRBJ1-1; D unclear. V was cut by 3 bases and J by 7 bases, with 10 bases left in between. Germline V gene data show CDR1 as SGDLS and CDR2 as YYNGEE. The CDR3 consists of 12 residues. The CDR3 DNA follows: TGTGCCAGCAGCGGGCCGGGATTTGAAGCTTTCTTT. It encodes CASSGPGFEAFF.

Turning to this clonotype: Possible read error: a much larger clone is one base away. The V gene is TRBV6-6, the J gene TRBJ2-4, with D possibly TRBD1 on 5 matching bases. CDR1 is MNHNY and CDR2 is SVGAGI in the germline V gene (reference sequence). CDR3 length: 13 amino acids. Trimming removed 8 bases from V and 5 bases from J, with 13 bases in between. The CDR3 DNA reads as TGTGCCAGCTCCCCAGACAGAGAAAACATTCAGTACTTC. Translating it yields CASSPDRENIQYF.

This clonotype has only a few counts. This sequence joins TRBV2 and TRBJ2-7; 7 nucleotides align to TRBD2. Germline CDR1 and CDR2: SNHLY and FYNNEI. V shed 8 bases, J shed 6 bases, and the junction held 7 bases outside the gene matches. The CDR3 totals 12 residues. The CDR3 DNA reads TGTGCCAGCCCGGGGAGGGGCAGCGAGCAGTACTTC. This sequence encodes CASPGRGSEQYF.

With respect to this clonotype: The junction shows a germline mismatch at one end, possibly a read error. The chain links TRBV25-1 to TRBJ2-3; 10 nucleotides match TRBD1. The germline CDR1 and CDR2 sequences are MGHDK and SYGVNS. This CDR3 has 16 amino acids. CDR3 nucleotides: TGTGCCAGCAGTGAGGGACAGGGGAATCGGGCAGATACGCGGTATTTT. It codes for CASSEGQGNRADTRYF.

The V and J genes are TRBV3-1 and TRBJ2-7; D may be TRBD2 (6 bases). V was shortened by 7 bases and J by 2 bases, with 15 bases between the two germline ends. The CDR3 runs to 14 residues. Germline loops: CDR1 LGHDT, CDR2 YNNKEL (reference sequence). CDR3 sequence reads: CASTPRDRTYEQYF. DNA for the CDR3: TGTGCCAGCACCCCGCGGGACCGAACCTACGAGCAGTACTTC.

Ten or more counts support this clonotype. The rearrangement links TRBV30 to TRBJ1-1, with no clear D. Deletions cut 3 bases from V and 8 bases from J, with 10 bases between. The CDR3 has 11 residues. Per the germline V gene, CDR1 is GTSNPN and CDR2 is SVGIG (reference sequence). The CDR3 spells CAWRPPVEAFF. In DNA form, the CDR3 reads TGTGCCTGGAGACCCCCTGTCGAAGCTTTCTTT.